This TCR beta chain was sequenced in a study of T cell changes during pregnancy in multiple sclerosis (dated by TCRdb to the late 2010s). About the study as a whole: In women with multiple sclerosis, the researchers looked at how the T cell repertoire shifted as pregnancy progressed.

With regard to this clone: Its antigen is still unknown. No per-base quality is available; no much larger clone lies one base away.

Library construction relied on the immunoSEQ multiplex PCR assay. TCRdb retrieved this table from immuneACCESS and kept in-frame rearrangements only. Not all clones are present; in checked studies, unresolved V genes account for under half, and no reason is known for the remainder. The sample table records over 90,000 clones; less than 95% of these occur just once. Around 0.79% of the sample comes from the top ten. The CDR3 runs 11 amino acids, cysteine and phenylalanine included. Only CDR3 DNA remains: 33 bases, in frame from the first base. V and J are truncated by 5 bases and 5 bases respectively, leaving an intervening sequence of 6 bases. CDR1 and CDR2 were assigned from the germline V gene as MNHEY and SVGAGI.

Specimen: peripheral blood, collected in the second trimester of pregnancy. The origin of this receptor is a female donor in good health, enrolled as a control in a pregnancy study. The chain uses TRBV6-5 and TRBJ1-1; the D gene assignment is ambiguous. The CDR3 reads as follows: CASSDGTEAFF. The DNA sequence is given as TGTGCCAGCAGTGACGGGACTGAAGCTTTCTTT.